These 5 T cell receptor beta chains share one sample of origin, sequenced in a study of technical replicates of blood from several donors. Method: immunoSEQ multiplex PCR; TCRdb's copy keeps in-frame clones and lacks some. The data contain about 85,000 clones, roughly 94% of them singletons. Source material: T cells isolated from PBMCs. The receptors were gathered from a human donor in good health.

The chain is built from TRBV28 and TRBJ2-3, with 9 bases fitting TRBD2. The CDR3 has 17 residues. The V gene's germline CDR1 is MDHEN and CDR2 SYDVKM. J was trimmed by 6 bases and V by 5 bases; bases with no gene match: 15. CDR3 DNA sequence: TGTGCCAGCAGTCCCCGTTTGGTAGCGGGAGTACCCGATACGCAGTATTTT. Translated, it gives CASSPRLVAGVPDTQYF. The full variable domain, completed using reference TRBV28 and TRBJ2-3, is DVKVTQSSRYLVKRTGEKVFLECVQDMDHENMFWYRQDPGLGLRLIYFSYDVKMKEKGDIPEGYSVSREKKERFSLILESASTNQTSMYLCASSPRLVAGVPDTQYFGPGTRLTVL.

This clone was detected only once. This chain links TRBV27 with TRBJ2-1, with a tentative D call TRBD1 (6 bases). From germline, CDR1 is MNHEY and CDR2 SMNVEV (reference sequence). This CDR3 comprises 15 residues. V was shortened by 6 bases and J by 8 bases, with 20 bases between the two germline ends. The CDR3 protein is CASRRPGHLFHEQFF. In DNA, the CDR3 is TGTGCCAGCAGACGTCCGGGACACCTTTTCCATGAGCAGTTCTTC.

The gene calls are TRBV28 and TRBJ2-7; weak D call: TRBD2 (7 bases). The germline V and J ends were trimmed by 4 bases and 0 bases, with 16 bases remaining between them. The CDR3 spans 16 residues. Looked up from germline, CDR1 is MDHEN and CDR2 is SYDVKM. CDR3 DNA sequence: TGTGCCAGCAGTTCATGGGGTGGGGGGGCCTCCTACGAGCAGTACTTC. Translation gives CASSSWGGGASYEQYF.

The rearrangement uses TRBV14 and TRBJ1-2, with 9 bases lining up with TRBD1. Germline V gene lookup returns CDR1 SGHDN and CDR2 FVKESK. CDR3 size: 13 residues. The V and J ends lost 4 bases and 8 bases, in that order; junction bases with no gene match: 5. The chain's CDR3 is CASSRGTGGGYTF. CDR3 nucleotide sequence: TGTGCCAGCAGCCGCGGTACAGGGGGCGGCTACACCTTC.

CDR3 sequence: CASSKEDTNTEAFF. The CDR3 coding sequence is TGTGCCAGCAGCAAAGAGGACACGAACACTGAAGCTTTCTTT. The chain employs TRBV21-1 and TRBJ1-1; the table gives TRBD1 as D, unverified against the DNA. TRBV21-1 represents a pseudogene. The CDR3 is 14 amino acids.